Listed below are T cell receptor beta chains from one sample, sequenced in a study of T cell responses to AZD1222 COVID-19 vaccine. TCRdb keeps only in-frame clones here, not all; method: immunoSEQ multiplex PCR. Of around 180,000 clones in the sample, around 94% are singletons; the top ten hold 8% to 13%. The source was peripheral blood, collected on day 0 of AZD1222 vaccination. Receptors originate from an adult in good health. Both conserved end residues are part of each CDR3.

J: TRBJ2-2
V: TRBV5-1
CDR3: CASSLGPDRGNTGELFF

J: TRBJ1-2
V: TRBV29-1
CDR3: CSDRDTNYGYTF

J: TRBJ1-5
V: TRBV27
CDR3: CASDPLGAGNQPQHF

J: TRBJ2-1
V: TRBV19
CDR3: CASSRTTSSYNEQFF

J: TRBJ1-3
V: TRBV7-6
CDR3: CASSLAADRGTPSGNTIYF

J: TRBJ1-1
V: TRBV7-8
CDR3: CASSLEEYMNTEAFF

J: TRBJ1-1
V: TRBV4-1
CDR3: CASSQPGSEAFF

J: TRBJ1-3
V: TRBV18
CDR3: CASSPPGQASGNTIYF

J: TRBJ2-1
V: TRBV29-1
CDR3: CSPPRDRVHNEQFF

J: TRBJ1-6
V: TRBV9
CDR3: CASSPQGAPGNSPLHF

J: TRBJ2-2
V: TRBV3-1/TRBV3-2
CDR3: CASSSGLAAGELFF